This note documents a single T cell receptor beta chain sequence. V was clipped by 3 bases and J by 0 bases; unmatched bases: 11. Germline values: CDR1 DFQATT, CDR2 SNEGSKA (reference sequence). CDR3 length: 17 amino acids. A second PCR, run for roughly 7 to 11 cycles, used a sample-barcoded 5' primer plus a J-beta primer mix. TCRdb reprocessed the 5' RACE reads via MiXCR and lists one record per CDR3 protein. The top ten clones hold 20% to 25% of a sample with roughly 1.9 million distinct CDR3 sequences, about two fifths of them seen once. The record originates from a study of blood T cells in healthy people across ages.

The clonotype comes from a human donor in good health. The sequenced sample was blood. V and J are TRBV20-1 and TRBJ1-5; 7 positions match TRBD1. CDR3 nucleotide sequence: TGCAGTGCTAGGGGGGGGACAGATTCTTATAGCAATCAGCCCCAGCATTTT. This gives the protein CSARGGTDSYSNQPQHF.